This TCR beta chain was obtained from a study of neurological immune-mediated disorders. This clonotype was picked up one time. Antigen unknown. The conserved closing phenylalanine or tryptophan is absent in this CDR3, likely reflecting a read error. Whole-study results and caveats: For the multiple sclerosis repertoire cluster, an association with any clinical or MRI feature was absent.

With 10-nucleotide random UMIs included, cDNA was synthesized by 5'RACE. TCRdb ran MiXCR on the 5' RACE reads and lists one entry per CDR3 protein. This sample yields about 55,000 distinct CDR3 sequences, of which more than 4% are seen a single time; 2.5% to 3% belongs to the top ten. This CDR3 spans 12 amino acids. Per germline, CDR1 LGHDT and CDR2 YNNKEL (reference sequence). V was clipped by 6 bases and J by 8 bases, with 11 bases between them. PBMCs numbering 2 million and stored at -80 C yielded the unsorted libraries. The sequence derives from a man in his forties or fifties with multiple sclerosis. Material for sequencing was PBMCs. The chain joins TRBV3-1 to TRBJ2-4; D gene ambiguous. DNA for the CDR3: TGTGCCAGCAGAGGAACTTCGTACATTCAGTACCTC. The encoded protein is CASRGTSYIQYL.